These 27 T cell receptor beta chains share one sample of origin, sequenced in a study of shared clonotypes between healthy human individuals. The method was immunoSEQ multiplex PCR; TCRdb's version includes in-frame clones alone and lacks a portion of them. The sample yields around 2,000,000 clones, 90% to 95% seen once. The sequenced material came from naive CD4+ T cells sorted from blood. As for subset: CD45RA+ positively selected. Source of these receptors: a young man in good health.

V usage is TRBV5-1 and J usage is TRBJ1-2; TRBD1 aligns across 8 bases. Germline V gene data show CDR1 as SGHRS and CDR2 as YFSETQ. This CDR3 has 16 residues. The V segment lost 0 bases and the J segment 0 bases; nucleotides outside the gene matches: 4. The CDR3 bases are TGCGCCAGCAGCTTGGACGGACAGGGTTCTAACTATGGCTACACCTTC. Protein product: CASSLDGQGSNYGYTF.

This CDR3 is CASSGRQGTDTYNEQFF. For the CDR3, the DNA is TGTGCCAGCAGCGGCAGACAGGGGACCGATACCTACAATGAGCAGTTCTTC. The chain employs TRBV5-4 and TRBJ2-1; 8 bases agree with TRBD1. Germline V CDR1 and CDR2: SGHNT, YYREEE (reference sequence). V shed 4 bases and J 2 bases; nucleotides not matched to a gene: 11. The CDR3 covers 17 residues.

This chain joins TRBV7-2 and TRBJ2-2; D gene uncertain. V shed 4 bases and J shed 2 bases, with 11 bases lying between them. Germline assignment: CDR1 SGHTA and CDR2 FQGNSA. CDR3 length: 15 residues. The CDR3 coding sequence is TGTGCCAGCAGCTCCTCCCGGAAAAACACCGGGGAGCTGTTTTTT. Protein: CASSSSRKNTGELFF.

V usage is TRBV10-1 and J usage is TRBJ2-5, with D maybe TRBD1 (6 bases). In germline, CDR1 is WNHNN, CDR2 SYGVQD (reference sequence). This CDR3 comprises 13 residues. V was trimmed by 6 bases and J by 2 bases, leaving 10 bases between them. The CDR3, as DNA: TGCGCCAGCAGCGTGACAGGTCAAGAGACCCAGTACTTC. Amino acid sequence: CASSVTGQETQYF.

The chain joins TRBV2 to TRBJ2-1; 8 bases fit TRBD1. The CDR3 consists of 15 residues. V shed 3 bases, J shed 2 bases, and the junction held 3 bases outside the gene matches. CDR1 SNHLY and CDR2 FYNNEI come from the germline V gene. CDR3 in DNA: TGTGCCAGCAGTGACTTGGGACAGGCCTACAATGAGCAGTTCTTC. This translates into CASSDLGQAYNEQFF.

The V and J genes are TRBV5-4 and TRBJ1-6; D might be TRBD1 (5 bases). The germline CDR1 and CDR2 sequences are SGHNT and YYREEE (reference sequence). The CDR3 length is 16 residues. V dropped 4 bases and J dropped 7 bases, with 18 bases sitting between them. The CDR3, as DNA: TGTGCCAGCAGCCCTCTTCCGGGACTGAAAAATTCACCCCTCCACTTT. Its protein product is CASSPLPGLKNSPLHF.

This chain joins TRBV5-1 and TRBJ1-4; D unresolved. This CDR3 is built from 14 residues. V was pared by 7 bases and J by 4 bases, with 14 bases between. The germline V gene encodes CDR1 SGHRS and CDR2 YFSETQ. The CDR3 loop reads CASGRRGDNEKLFF. The CDR3 region has the DNA TGCGCCAGCGGCCGGCGAGGTGATAATGAAAAACTGTTTTTT. Looking up the rest from reference TRBV5-1 and TRBJ1-4 gives the full variable domain: KAGVTQTPRYLIKTRGQQVTLSCSPISGHRSVSWYQQTPGQGLQFLFEYFSETQRNKGNFPGRFSGRQFSNSRSEMNVSTLELGDSALYLCASGRRGDNEKLFFGSGTQLSVL.

Details on this clone: The same CDR3 also results from other DNA sequences found in this sample. This chain connects TRBV2 to TRBJ2-3; D is uncertain. The CDR3 has 11 residues. The ends were cut back, 5 bases at V and 3 bases at J, with 3 bases in the middle. CDR1 and CDR2 from the germline V gene are SNHLY and FYNNEI. Written as DNA, the CDR3 is TGTGCCAGCAGTTGGACAGATACGCAGTATTTT. Amino acids: CASSWTDTQYF.

V usage is TRBV7-2 and J usage is TRBJ2-7; 8 positions match TRBD2. CDR3 length: 14 residues. Germline loops: CDR1 SGHTA, CDR2 FQGNSA. The junction had 5 bases not matched to a gene; V was cut back by 5 bases and J by 2 bases. The CDR3 reads CASSLREGAYEQYF. In DNA form, the CDR3 reads TGTGCCAGCAGCCTTCGGGAGGGGGCCTACGAGCAGTACTTC.

The chain links TRBV5-1 to TRBJ2-5; tentatively, D is TRBD1 or TRBD2 (5 bases each). The germline gives CDR1 SGHRS, CDR2 YFSETQ. Between the trimmed V and J ends, which lost 7 bases and 2 bases, there was a span of 12 bases. The CDR3 sequence is 13 residues long. The CDR3, as DNA: TGCGCCAGCTACCGGGACGAGCAAGAGACCCAGTACTTC. Translating gives CASYRDEQETQYF. The full variable domain, rest sourced from reference TRBV5-1 and TRBJ2-5, is KAGVTQTPRYLIKTRGQQVTLSCSPISGHRSVSWYQQTPGQGLQFLFEYFSETQRNKGNFPGRFSGRQFSNSRSEMNVSTLELGDSALYLCASYRDEQETQYFGPGTRLLVL.

In nucleotides, the CDR3 is TGTGCCAGCAGCCAGGACATTCAGGGAGGGGCTGGGGCCAACGTCCTGACTTTC. Its translation: CASSQDIQGGAGANVLTF. This chain joins TRBV4-2 and TRBJ2-6; 7 bases agree with TRBD2. The CDR3 is made up of 18 amino acids. The V and J ends lost 3 bases and 2 bases, in that order; junction bases with no gene match: 10. Germline V gives CDR1 LGHNA, CDR2 YNFKEQ.

This chain uses TRBV11-1 with TRBJ2-7; weak D call: TRBD2 (6 bases). The CDR3 spans 16 residues. The V end lost 0 bases, the J end lost 7 bases, and 19 bases lay between the germline ends. The germline V gene encodes CDR1 SGHAT and CDR2 FQDESV (reference sequence). CDR3 protein: CASSLAGRGATREQYF. The CDR3 DNA is TGTGCCAGCAGCTTAGCCGGGCGGGGCGCGACAAGGGAGCAGTACTTC.

The rearrangement links TRBV6-1 to TRBJ1-2; a possible D gene is TRBD1 (6 bases). This CDR3 region has 15 residues. Trimming left V 4 bases short and J 4 bases short, with 16 bases between. Germline lookup yields CDR1 MNHNS and CDR2 SASEGT. CDR3 amino acids: CASSGTPGVGYGYTF. The CDR3 nucleotides are TGTGCCAGCAGTGGGACTCCAGGGGTTGGCTATGGCTACACCTTC.

Only one count was recorded for this clone. This CDR3 is also generated by other DNA sequences in the sample. The chain is built from TRBV5-1 and TRBJ2-3, with a weak D call TRBD1 (5 bases). Per the germline V gene, CDR1 is SGHRS and CDR2 is YFSETQ. The CDR3 covers 14 residues. V gave up 0 bases and J gave up 3 bases, with 8 bases separating them. CDR3 nucleotides: TGCGCCAGCAGCTTGGCCGCAGGGACAGATACGCAGTATTTT. This gives the protein CASSLAAGTDTQYF. Filled out from reference TRBV5-1 and TRBJ2-3, the complete variable domain reads KAGVTQTPRYLIKTRGQQVTLSCSPISGHRSVSWYQQTPGQGLQFLFEYFSETQRNKGNFPGRFSGRQFSNSRSEMNVSTLELGDSALYLCASSLAAGTDTQYFGPGTRLTVL.

This chain uses TRBV5-4 with TRBJ1-3; 9 nucleotides line up with TRBD1. With 0 bases clipped from V and 4 bases from J, the junction kept 8 bases outside the gene matches. CDR3 size: 17 residues. The germline V gene has CDR1 SGHNT and CDR2 YYREEE (reference sequence). The CDR3 sequence: CASSLAQGALTGNTIYF. The DNA of the CDR3 is TGTGCCAGCAGCTTGGCACAGGGGGCCCTTACCGGAAACACCATATATTTT. Variable domain in full (rest from reference TRBV5-4 and TRBJ1-3): ETGVTQSPTHLIKTRGQQVTLRCSSQSGHNTVSWYQQALGQGPQFIFQYYREEENGRGNFPPRFSGLQFPNYSSELNVNALELDDSALYLCASSLAQGALTGNTIYFGEGSWLTVV.

The chain links TRBV4-1 to TRBJ2-1; no definite D call. V dropped 0 bases and J dropped 2 bases, with 11 bases sitting between them. In germline, CDR1 is MGHRA, CDR2 YSYEKL. This CDR3 is built from 16 residues. This CDR3 reads CASSQDIPRTYNEQFF. CDR3 bases: TGCGCCAGCAGCCAAGACATTCCTAGAACCTACAATGAGCAGTTCTTC.

For this clone: Within the sample, other DNA sequences also encode this same CDR3. This sequence joins TRBV19 and TRBJ1-5; 10 positions agree with TRBD1. V gave up 8 bases and J gave up 1 base; unmatched junction bases: 2. Germline CDR1 LNHDA, CDR2 SQIVND (reference sequence). This CDR3 is 14 amino acids long. CDR3 protein: CASRTGGSNQPQHF. The CDR3 nucleotides are TGTGCCAGTCGGACAGGGGGAAGCAATCAGCCCCAGCATTTT.

CDR3 residues: CASSIARDYFTGELFF. The DNA for the CDR3 is TGTGCCAGTAGTATAGCCAGGGACTACTTCACCGGGGAGCTGTTTTTT. The chain has TRBV19 and TRBJ2-2; 7 positions agree with TRBD2. Germline V gives CDR1 LNHDA, CDR2 SQIVND (reference sequence). CDR3 length: 16 residues. The V and J ends lost 1 base and 4 bases, in that order; junction bases with no gene match: 6.

The rearrangement uses TRBV10-3 and TRBJ1-1, with 7 bases that match TRBD1. The germline CDR1 and CDR2 sequences are ENHRY and SYGVKD. The CDR3 contains 14 residues. Trimming cost V 5 bases and J 2 bases; bases outside gene matches: 5. Here the CDR3 reads CAISPTGTNTEAFF. CDR3 nucleotides: TGTGCCATCAGTCCGACAGGGACTAACACTGAAGCTTTCTTT.

Comment on this clone: Within the sample, other DNA sequences also encode this same CDR3. The chain employs TRBV27 and TRBJ1-2; unclear D gene. Germline V gene data show CDR1 as MNHEY and CDR2 as SMNVEV (reference sequence). The V end was cut by 5 bases, the J end by 5 bases, with 12 bases between. This CDR3 has 13 residues. DNA of the CDR3: TGTGCCAGCAGTCTTAGGGAGGGATATGGCTACACCTTC. It specifies CASSLREGYGYTF.

This sequence joins TRBV6-6 and TRBJ2-7, with 8 nucleotides matching TRBD2. The ends lost 1 base at V and 0 bases at J; junction bases unmatched: 2. CDR3 length equals 15 residues. The germline V gene encodes CDR1 MNHNY and CDR2 SVGAGI (reference sequence). CDR3 nucleotides: TGTGCCAGCAGTTACTACGGGGGGGGCTCCTACGAGCAGTACTTC. Protein: CASSYYGGGSYEQYF.

CDR3 in amino acids: CASSRRGVNTGELFF. In DNA, the CDR3 is TGTGCCAGCAGCCGCAGGGGCGTGAACACCGGGGAGCTGTTTTTT. V is TRBV5-4 and J is TRBJ2-2; D is possibly TRBD1 (6 bases). Deletions cut 4 bases from V and 1 base from J, with 11 bases between. CDR3 length: 15 amino acids. In germline, CDR1 is SGHNT, CDR2 YYREEE (reference sequence).

The rearrangement joins TRBV6-5 to TRBJ2-1; 11 bases agree with TRBD2. The V and J ends lost 0 bases and 8 bases, in that order; junction bases with no gene match: 3. Per germline, CDR1 MNHEY and CDR2 SVGAGI. CDR3 length: 15 residues. The CDR3 DNA is TGTGCCAGCAGTTACTCTAGCGGGAGGGGTGATGAGCAGTTCTTC. Its protein is CASSYSSGRGDEQFF.

The chain links TRBV10-3 to TRBJ1-1, with D perhaps TRBD1 (5 bases). Trimming removed 7 bases at V and 0 bases at J, with 15 bases between. CDR1 and CDR2 (germline): ENHRY, SYGVKD. CDR3 size: 15 residues. The CDR3 loop is CAINPAPGLNTEAFF. The CDR3 DNA follows: TGTGCCATCAACCCAGCTCCGGGACTGAACACTGAAGCTTTCTTT.

The chain links TRBV7-2 to TRBJ2-7; the match to TRBD2 covers 7 bases. Per germline, CDR1 SGHTA and CDR2 FQGNSA. With 5 bases clipped from V and 3 bases from J, the junction kept 4 bases outside the gene matches. This CDR3 spans 13 amino acids. As DNA, the CDR3 is TGTGCCAGCAGCAAGGGACTAAACTACGAGCAGTACTTC. It codes for CASSKGLNYEQYF.

This chain connects TRBV10-3 to TRBJ1-6, with D possibly TRBD1 on 5 matching bases. Trimming cost V 4 bases and J 13 bases, with 11 bases left between them. This CDR3 spans 12 amino acids. CDR1 is ENHRY, CDR2 SYGVKD, per germline. The CDR3 DNA reads TGTGCCATCAGTGCGGGCGGGGCGCCCCTCCACTTT. This encodes CAISAGGAPLHF.

This chain links TRBV7-9 with TRBJ2-5; D call uncertain. The CDR3 totals 12 residues. In germline, CDR1 is SEHNR, CDR2 FQNEAQ (reference sequence). V gave up 5 bases and J gave up 1 base, with 5 bases separating them. CDR3 sequence reads: CASSRPQETQYF. The CDR3 DNA reads TGTGCCAGCAGCCGACCCCAAGAGACCCAGTACTTC.